The rows below give T cell receptor beta chains drawn from one sample of a study of blood T cell repertoires in COVID-19. Clones were sequenced by immunoSEQ multiplex PCR, and TCRdb holds only the in-frame ones, with some missing. The table records about 180,000 clones, roughly 88% of them present only once. The sequencing sample was made of peripheral blood. The receptor source for this set is a woman aged 35 to 49 with COVID-19, enrolled during active disease. Both conserved end residues are part of each CDR3.

v_gene,j_gene,CDR3aa
TRBV27,TRBJ1-4,CASRKEGWDEKLFF
TRBV4-2,TRBJ2-7,CASSQDLGRGSSYEQYF
TRBV5-4,TRBJ2-5,CASSLKRGETQYF
TRBV27,TRBJ1-5,CASSFQGSGPQHF
TRBV29-1,TRBJ1-1,CSVPPTGGHGNTEAFF
TRBV2,TRBJ1-5,CASTQDTNQPQHF
TRBV2,TRBJ1-6,CASSETGVDSPLHF
TRBV5-6,TRBJ2-1,CASSLGTSPTSEQFF
TRBV4-2,TRBJ2-7,CASSQERSGDYEQYF
TRBV4-1,TRBJ2-3,CASSLLWTSPDTQYF
TRBV6-5,TRBJ1-2,CASSSTGSLNYGYTF
TRBV5-1,TRBJ2-2,CASSLGTGTGELFF
TRBV19,TRBJ2-4,CASSIGGTSAKNIQYF
TRBV5-1,TRBJ2-1,CASSLAGEPYNEQFF
TRBV18,TRBJ2-7,CASSPPVRGRGQEQYF
TRBV11-1,TRBJ2-5,CASSSGSYQETQYF
TRBV14,TRBJ1-1,CASSQVRQVNTEAFF
TRBV3-1/TRBV3-2,TRBJ2-3,CASRPSRRGVDTQYF
TRBV27,TRBJ2-5,CASTQWGGQETQYF
TRBV7-3,TRBJ2-5,CASSFGGSYETQYF
TRBV7-6,TRBJ1-1,CASSPYRRQGTPEAFF
TRBV7-2,TRBJ2-5,CASSFGLAGGGETQYF
TRBV3-1/TRBV3-2,TRBJ2-1,CASSHLYGDNEQFF
TRBV10-3,TRBJ2-1,CAISEGTSYNEQFF
TRBV19,TRBJ2-7,CASSRTNLLGQYF
TRBV5-5,TRBJ1-1,CASRQRGGAFF
TRBV27,TRBJ2-7,CATATPGGGYEQYF
TRBV27,TRBJ2-7,CASGLRLVVGYYEQYF
TRBV24-1,TRBJ2-2,CATGHAGELFF
TRBV5-1,TRBJ2-7,CASSLLSPDGRAYEQYF
TRBV7-3,TRBJ2-5,CASSLTSGYRETQYF
TRBV7-9,TRBJ2-7,CASSFRVKNPGQEYEQYF
TRBV7-8,TRBJ2-1,CASSGRGGGGGEQFF
TRBV5-6,TRBJ2-1,CASSEIQGGRNEQFF
TRBV6-6,TRBJ2-5,CASSPGGEQETQYF
TRBV9,TRBJ2-1,CASSARDGLADNEQFF
TRBV5-1,TRBJ1-1,CASSLLGGQAFF